Shown below are 7 T cell receptor beta chains from a single sample sequenced in a study of cytomegalovirus exposure and HLA in healthy donors. Use of 60 Vbeta and 13 Jbeta primers characterized the PCR. Sequencing was performed with immunoSEQ multiplex PCR; in TCRdb, only in-frame clones are kept and a portion is missing. The data hold roughly 190,000 clones, with 65% to 85% observed a single time. Sequences were obtained from PBMCs. The receptors come from a woman under 30 in good health and CMV-seronegative.

This clone came up once. This chain links TRBV27 with TRBJ2-7; perhaps TRBD1 as D (6 bases). V lost 0 bases to trimming and J lost 4 bases, with 7 bases between them. Germline CDR1 and CDR2: MNHEY and SMNVEV (reference sequence). CDR3 length: 13 residues. In nucleotides, the CDR3 is TGTGCCAGCAGTTTATCGAGGGGGTACGAGCAGTACTTC. Amino acids: CASSLSRGYEQYF.

The chain joins TRBV7-3 to TRBJ1-2, with D possibly matching TRBD1 (6 bases). V lost 1 base to trimming and J lost 4 bases, with 13 bases between them. The CDR3 extends over 15 amino acids. Per germline, CDR1 SGHTA and CDR2 FQGTGA. CDR3 sequence reads: CASSLNGGARYGYTF. The CDR3 coding sequence is TGTGCCAGCAGCTTAAATGGGGGGGCCCGCTATGGCTACACCTTC.

The chain uses TRBV19 and TRBJ1-1; 7 positions match TRBD1. V trimming: 3 bases; J trimming: 1 base; junction bases outside the gene matches: 11. The germline V gene has CDR1 LNHDA and CDR2 SQIVND (reference sequence). This CDR3 is 17 amino acids long. DNA for the CDR3: TGTGCCAGTAGTATGGGCCCGGGACAGCGGCCGAACACTGAAGCTTTCTTT. It encodes CASSMGPGQRPNTEAFF.

This sequence joins TRBV4-2 and TRBJ2-5, with 7 bases matching TRBD2. Losses at the gene ends were 3 bases for V and 2 bases for J; bases not matched to a gene: 9. CDR1 and CDR2 (germline): LGHNA, YNFKEQ. There are 16 residues in the CDR3. CDR3 residues: CASSHNSQRGQETQYF. The CDR3 region has the DNA TGTGCCAGCAGCCACAACTCCCAGCGGGGACAAGAGACCCAGTACTTC.

The chain couples TRBV6-1 to TRBJ2-5; TRBD1 might be the D (6 bases). Trimming removed 8 bases from V and 0 bases from J, with 7 bases in between. Germline V gives CDR1 MNHNS, CDR2 SASEGT. This CDR3 is built from 12 residues. CDR3 region: CASGQYQETQYF. The DNA for the CDR3 is TGTGCCAGCGGACAGTACCAAGAGACCCAGTACTTC.

The chain recombines TRBV7-8 with TRBJ2-2, with D perhaps matching TRBD2 (5 bases). The CDR3 consists of 15 residues. Germline values: CDR1 SGHVS, CDR2 FQNEAQ. Trimming removed 3 bases at V and 3 bases at J, with 11 bases between. CDR3 residues: CASSLGLGDTGELFF. For the CDR3, the DNA is TGTGCCAGCAGCTTGGGCCTCGGGGACACCGGGGAGCTGTTTTTT. The complete variable domain, with remaining parts taken from reference TRBV7-8 and TRBJ2-2, reads GAGVSQSPRYKVAKRGQDVALRCDPISGHVSLFWYQQALGQGPEFLTYFQNEAQLDKSGLPSDRFFAERPEGSVSTLKIQRTQQEDSAVYLCASSLGLGDTGELFFGEGSRLTVL.

This sequence joins TRBV5-1 and TRBJ1-4; 9 nucleotides align to TRBD1. The ends lost 0 bases at V and 3 bases at J; junction bases unmatched: 3. CDR1 SGHRS and CDR2 YFSETQ come from the germline V gene. CDR3 length: 16 residues. The CDR3: CASSLEWDRANEKLFF. The CDR3 DNA reads as TGCGCCAGCAGCTTGGAATGGGACAGGGCTAATGAAAAACTGTTTTTT.